This T cell receptor beta chain was recorded in a study of T cells in women clearing cervical HPV infection. The table came from immunoSEQ multiplex PCR; TCRdb's copy has only in-frame clones and leaves some out. Its table lists more than 45,000 clones. The TCR comes from a woman aged 18 to 75 with a cervical HPV16 infection that either progressed to CIN3+ or cleared (not recorded which). The sample was blood buffy coat.

The sequenced part of the CDR3 DNA is TGCAGTGCTAGCGCTGAGACTAGTGCGTACGAG. This encodes CSASAETSAYE. The entire CDR3 protein reads CSASAETSAYEQYF. This chain uses TRBV20-1 with TRBJ2-7, with D perhaps TRBD2 (6 bases). The CDR3 extends 3 residues past the end of the read, so its final part is completed from the germline J gene. This CDR3 contains 14 residues. The germline V gene encodes CDR1 DFQATT and CDR2 SNEGSKA (reference sequence). Trimming cost V 3 bases and J 4 bases, with 16 bases left between them.